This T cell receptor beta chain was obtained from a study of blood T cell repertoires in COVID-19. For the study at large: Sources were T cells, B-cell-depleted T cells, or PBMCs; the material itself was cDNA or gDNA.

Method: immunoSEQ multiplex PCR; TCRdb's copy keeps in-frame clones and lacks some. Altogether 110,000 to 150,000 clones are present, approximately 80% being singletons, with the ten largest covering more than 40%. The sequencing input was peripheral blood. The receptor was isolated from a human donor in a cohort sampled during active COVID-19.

The CDR3 loop reads CASSPPTADTQYF. CDR3 DNA: TGTGCCAGCAGTCCGCCGACAGCAGATACGCAGTATTTT. This chain joins TRBV7-2 and TRBJ2-3; D may be TRBD1 (5 bases). The CDR3 sequence is 13 residues long. CDR1 is SGHTA and CDR2 is FQGNSA in the germline V gene. V gave up 6 bases and J gave up 4 bases, with 11 bases separating them.